These 27 T cell receptor beta chains were all obtained from the same sample, sequenced in a study of beta chain features in type 1 diabetes. Study observations and caveats: In every one of the four CD4+ subsets, TCRB CDR3s were moderately but significantly shorter in Type 1 diabetes patients.

Of the isolated RNA, all was reverse transcribed, and so the sequenced material was expressed TCRB transcripts. Libraries were prepared by immunoSEQ multiplex PCR; TCRdb keeps only in-frame clonotypes and omits some of them. The sample has about 660,000 clones, 11% to 15% seen once. The antigens for these receptors are not known. Sequences were obtained from naive CD4+ T cells from blood. The receptors were sampled from a man aged 18 to 30 with type 1 diabetes.

V usage is TRBV18 and J usage is TRBJ2-5; possibly TRBD1 for D (6 bases). Germline V gene sequence: CDR1 KGHSH, CDR2 LQKENI. V lost 5 bases and J lost 5, with 15 bases in between. The CDR3 contains 14 residues. The CDR3 here is CASSGTGHGETQYF. CDR3 nucleotide sequence: TGTGCCAGCTCAGGTACAGGGCATGGCGAGACCCAGTACTTC.

The CDR3 sequence is CASNRGGVAKNIQYF. CDR3 nucleotide sequence: TGTGCCAGCAATCGGGGCGGGGTAGCCAAAAACATTCAGTACTTC. The chain recombines TRBV2 with TRBJ2-4; weak D call: TRBD2 (6 bases). Trimming cost V 7 bases and J 0 bases, with 13 bases left between them. CDR1 is SNHLY, CDR2 FYNNEI, per germline. This CDR3 has 15 amino acids.

This clone was detected a few times. The rearrangement uses TRBV9 and TRBJ2-7, with D hard to call. Trimming took 2 bases from V and 4 from J, leaving 10 bases between them. The germline V gene has CDR1 SGDLS and CDR2 YYNGEE. The CDR3 extends over 13 amino acids. The CDR3, as DNA: TGTGCCAGCAGCGTCAGAAATAATTACGAGCAGTACTTC. This codes for CASSVRNNYEQYF. The full variable domain, with the rest looked up from reference TRBV9 and TRBJ2-7, is DSGVTQTPKHLITATGQRVTLRCSPRSGDLSVYWYQQSLDQGLQFLIQYYNGEERAKGNILERFSAQQFPDLHSELNLSSLELGDSALYFCASSVRNNYEQYFGPGTRLTVT.

This clone showed up just a few times. The genes are TRBV7-2 and TRBJ2-3; the D gene is possibly TRBD2 (6 bases). Germline V gives CDR1 SGHTA, CDR2 FQGNSA. The CDR3 runs 14 residues. Trimming removed 2 bases at V and 4 bases at J, with 10 bases between. The CDR3 sequence is CASSLLARADTQYF. The CDR3 DNA sequence: TGTGCCAGCAGCTTACTAGCGAGGGCAGATACGCAGTATTTT.

As regards this clone: The sample contains more than one DNA sequence encoding this CDR3. The chain employs TRBV5-4 and TRBJ1-4; no clear D gene. The CDR3 covers 15 residues. Trimming pared 2 bases from V and 0 bases from J, leaving 8 bases between. Per germline, CDR1 SGHNT and CDR2 YYREEE (reference sequence). CDR3 loop: CASSLDGATNEKLFF. CDR3 DNA: TGTGCCAGCAGCTTAGACGGAGCAACTAATGAAAAACTGTTTTTT.

The chain links TRBV29-1 to TRBJ2-4; TRBD2 matches at 9 bases. Germline V gene sequence: CDR1 SQVTM, CDR2 ANQGSEA. This CDR3 spans 16 amino acids. Trimming at V came to 2 bases and at J to 3 bases, leaving 8 bases not matched to a gene. The CDR3 protein is CSVERLAGADKNIQYF. Here the CDR3 DNA reads TGCAGCGTTGAAAGGTTAGCGGGGGCTGACAAAAACATTCAGTACTTC.

Worth noting for this clone: Additional DNA sequences in this sample encode the identical CDR3. The chain carries TRBV4-2 and TRBJ2-3; D unresolved. This CDR3 comprises 11 residues. The V and J ends lost 2 bases and 3 bases respectively, with 0 bases between them. Germline CDR1 reads LGHNA; CDR2 reads YNFKEQ. The CDR3 region is CASSQTDTQYF. The CDR3 DNA reads TGTGCCAGCAGCCAAACAGATACGCAGTATTTT.

This sequence joins TRBV5-1 and TRBJ1-5; TRBD1 might be the D (5 bases). CDR1 SGHRS and CDR2 YFSETQ come from the germline V gene. V gave up 0 bases and J gave up 6 bases, with 13 bases separating them. The CDR3 has 15 residues. In DNA form, the CDR3 reads TGCGCCAGCAGCTTGGCAGCAGGGCTTCGTCAGCCCCAGCATTTT. It specifies CASSLAAGLRQPQHF.

This chain connects TRBV30 to TRBJ1-2; 8 nucleotides match TRBD1. The CDR3 covers 13 residues. Germline loops: CDR1 GTSNPN, CDR2 SVGIG (reference sequence). The ends lost 3 bases at V and 9 bases at J; junction bases unmatched: 9. CDR3 nucleotides: TGTGCCTGGAGGAAGACAGGGGAGCTACGCTACACCTTC. It is translated as CAWRKTGELRYTF.

This clone was detected a few times. The CDR3 DNA reads as TGTGCCTGGTCCAGGGGGACCTCCTACGAGCAGTACTTC. Translated: CAWSRGTSYEQYF. The chain links TRBV30 to TRBJ2-7; 7 bases are shared with TRBD1. The length of the CDR3 is 13 residues. Germline V gene sequence: CDR1 GTSNPN, CDR2 SVGIG (reference sequence). V was pared by 5 bases and J by 0 bases, with 4 bases of the junction left unmatched. Filled out from reference TRBV30 and TRBJ2-7, the complete variable domain reads SQTIHQWPATLVQPVGSPLSLECTVEGTSNPNLYWYRQAAGRGLQLLFYSVGIGQISSEVPQNLSASRPQDRQFILSSKKLLLSDSGFYLCAWSRGTSYEQYFGPGTRLTVT.

The rearrangement links TRBV28 to TRBJ1-3, with no clear D. The V gene's germline CDR1 is MDHEN and CDR2 SYDVKM. The CDR3 totals 16 residues. Trimming shortened V by 4 bases and J by 2 bases, and 15 bases separated the two germline ends. The CDR3 is CASSSPGRDAGNTIYF. In nucleotides, the CDR3 is TGTGCCAGCAGTTCCCCGGGGAGGGATGCTGGAAACACCATATATTTT. The variable domain in full, with the rest retrieved from reference TRBV28 and TRBJ1-3, is DVKVTQSSRYLVKRTGEKVFLECVQDMDHENMFWYRQDPGLGLRLIYFSYDVKMKEKGDIPEGYSVSREKKERFSLILESASTNQTSMYLCASSSPGRDAGNTIYFGEGSWLTVV.

V gene TRBV7-2 combines with J gene TRBJ2-1; 9 nucleotides align to TRBD2. The CDR3 contains 15 residues. CDR1 and CDR2 (germline): SGHTA, FQGNSA. The V gene end was trimmed by 5 bases and the J gene end by 7 bases; junction bases not matched to a gene: 9. CDR3 sequence reads: CASSLGGRAGNEQFF. In DNA form, the CDR3 reads TGTGCCAGCAGCCTTGGCGGGAGGGCCGGGAATGAGCAGTTCTTC.

The J gene is TRBJ2-5, the V gene TRBV4-3, with TRBD2 as a possible D gene (5 bases). From germline, CDR1 is LGHNA and CDR2 YSLEER. Trimming removed 3 bases from V and 4 bases from J, with 15 bases in between. This CDR3 is 15 amino acids long. The CDR3 DNA follows: TGCGCCAGCAGCCAGCACACCGGGAACCGAGAGACCCAGTACTTC. It is translated as CASSQHTGNRETQYF.

The table lists this clone with a few counts. The chain recombines TRBV2 with TRBJ2-3; D is possibly TRBD2 (5 bases). CDR3 length: 14 residues. Germline V CDR1 and CDR2: SNHLY, FYNNEI. Trimming pared 9 bases from V and 2 bases from J, leaving 15 bases between. The CDR3 DNA sequence: TGTGCCAGTTTACTAGATTCTCTCACAGATACGCAGTATTTT. Its protein is CASLLDSLTDTQYF.

This rearrangement joins TRBV18 to TRBJ2-7; 7 nucleotides line up with TRBD1. With 0 bases clipped from V and 3 bases from J, the junction kept 2 bases outside the gene matches. The CDR3 length is 14 residues. Germline-derived CDR1 and CDR2 are KGHSH and LQKENI. The CDR3 loop reads CASSPPGTDYEQYF. Here the CDR3 DNA reads TGTGCCAGCTCACCACCGGGGACAGACTACGAGCAGTACTTC.

The gene calls are TRBV10-1 and TRBJ2-1, with 12 bases matching TRBD2. The CDR3 is 15 residues long. In germline, CDR1 is WNHNN, CDR2 SYGVQD (reference sequence). The junction had 5 bases not matched to a gene; V was cut back by 8 bases and J by 3 bases. The CDR3 loop reads CASRTLAGGYNEQFF. In nucleotides, the CDR3 is TGCGCCAGCCGAACACTAGCGGGAGGCTACAATGAGCAGTTCTTC.

This clone was observed a handful of times. This chain uses TRBV18 with TRBJ2-1; maybe TRBD2 (5 bases). The V and J ends lost 1 base and 8 bases respectively, with 12 bases between them. Germline V gene sequence: CDR1 KGHSH, CDR2 LQKENI. The CDR3 has 14 residues. CDR3 bases: TGTGCCAGCTCACCACAAAAGGACTCAGATGAGCAGTTCTTC. This sequence encodes CASSPQKDSDEQFF.

The sample holds a few counts of this clone. The chain is built from TRBV9 and TRBJ2-2, with D possibly called TRBD1 or TRBD2 (5 bases each). The CDR3 is 14 amino acids. Germline V gives CDR1 SGDLS, CDR2 YYNGEE. V was trimmed by 0 bases and J by 6 bases, leaving 9 bases between them. CDR3 in DNA: TGTGCCAGCAGCGTAGGAGGGGACGCCGGGGAGCTGTTTTTT. Translation gives CASSVGGDAGELFF.

V and J are TRBV7-2 and TRBJ2-4, with 10 bases matching TRBD2. The V segment lost 5 bases and the J segment 0 bases; nucleotides outside the gene matches: 7. The length of the CDR3 is 17 residues. Germline loops: CDR1 SGHTA, CDR2 FQGNSA. DNA of the CDR3: TGTGCCAGCAGCGCCCGGACTAGCGGCCGAGCCAAAAACATTCAGTACTTC. Protein product: CASSARTSGRAKNIQYF.

On this clone itself: Other DNA sequences in the sample encode the same CDR3. The chain carries TRBV7-2 and TRBJ2-1, with D unclear. The V end lost 5 bases, the J end lost 0 bases, and 2 bases lay between the germline ends. CDR3 size: 12 residues. Germline V gene data show CDR1 as SGHTA and CDR2 as FQGNSA. CDR3 sequence reads: CASSPSYNEQFF. In DNA, the CDR3 is TGTGCCAGCAGCCCCTCCTACAATGAGCAGTTCTTC.

The CDR3 region has the DNA TGCGCCAGCAGCTCTGGACGGGGGCCGAACACTGAAGCTTTCTTT. The encoded protein is CASSSGRGPNTEAFF. This chain connects TRBV5-1 to TRBJ1-1, with a tentative D call TRBD1 (6 bases). V dropped 3 bases and J dropped 1 base, with 13 bases sitting between them. Germline CDR1 reads SGHRS; CDR2 reads YFSETQ. This CDR3 has 15 residues.

V and J are TRBV18 and TRBJ2-7; 7 bases fit TRBD2. The CDR3 has 12 residues. Germline CDR1 and CDR2: KGHSH and LQKENI. V lost 3 bases and J lost 7; bases outside the gene matches: 3. The CDR3 sequence is CASSPTRGEQYF. In DNA form, the CDR3 reads TGTGCCAGCTCACCGACGCGGGGGGAGCAGTACTTC.

This clone was picked up a small number of times. V usage is TRBV20-1 and J usage is TRBJ2-7, with D tentatively TRBD2 (6 bases). The CDR3 sequence is 11 residues long. With 6 bases removed from V and 7 bases from J, the gap between germline ends came to 13 bases. Looked up from germline, CDR1 is DFQATT and CDR2 is SNEGSKA (reference sequence). CDR3 loop: CSAGPREEQYF. The CDR3 DNA follows: TGCAGTGCGGGTCCTCGGGAGGAGCAGTACTTC.

The CDR3 DNA reads TGTGCCAGCAGCCCCAATAGAGATACGCAGTATTTT. Translated, it gives CASSPNRDTQYF. The V and J genes are TRBV7-2 and TRBJ2-3, with D unclear. This CDR3 has 12 amino acids. Trimming stripped 5 bases from V and 5 bases from J, with 8 bases between. Per germline, CDR1 SGHTA and CDR2 FQGNSA.

This clone has a handful of counts. The rearrangement links TRBV29-1 to TRBJ2-1; 8 bases agree with TRBD2. CDR1 and CDR2 (germline): SQVTM, ANQGSEA. J lost 4 bases, V lost 2 bases, and 10 bases had no gene match. The CDR3 has 16 amino acids. The CDR3 coding sequence is TGCAGCGTTGAAACGGCGGCTAGCGGGCCATACAATGAGCAGTTCTTC. This encodes CSVETAASGPYNEQFF.

The chain is built from TRBV2 and TRBJ2-7; D unresolved. Between the trimmed V and J ends, which lost 9 bases and 3 bases, there was a span of 6 bases. The germline CDR1 and CDR2 sequences are SNHLY and FYNNEI. The CDR3 is 10 amino acids. CDR3 amino acids: CASGDYEQYF. Here the CDR3 DNA reads TGTGCCAGTGGAGACTACGAGCAGTACTTC.

This clone occurred a few times. The chain employs TRBV19 and TRBJ2-2, with D possibly matching TRBD2 (6 bases). In germline, CDR1 is LNHDA, CDR2 SQIVND (reference sequence). The CDR3 consists of 14 residues. Trimming took 3 bases from V and 6 from J, leaving 11 bases between them. The CDR3 protein is CASSIQLAAGELFF. The DNA of the CDR3 is TGTGCCAGTAGTATCCAACTAGCTGCCGGGGAGCTGTTTTTT.